This T cell receptor (beta chain) stems from a study of immune cell composition in non-small cell lung cancer. Overall study findings and caveats: No significant correlation existed between pack-years smoked and tumour clonality. Shared sequences between tumour-reactive and dominant in vivo clones were not proven.

Comments on this clone: Its antigen is unidentified.

Measured with immunoSEQ multiplex PCR; TCRdb has only the in-frame clones, and not every one. The sample has 1,500 or so clones, around three fifths seen once. V lost 7 bases to trimming and J lost 4 bases, with 14 bases between them. Germline CDR1 is SGHAT and CDR2 is FQDESV (reference sequence). CDR3 size: 14 residues. The normal lung sample lay at least 3 cm, and maximally far, from the tumour. Template was genomic DNA from frozen, unsorted single-cell suspensions. Sequences were obtained from non-adjacent lung tissue. The clonotype originates from a human donor with non-small cell lung cancer. V usage is TRBV11-1 and J usage is TRBJ1-3, with a weak D call TRBD1 (6 bases). CDR3 sequence: CASKSGGPGNTIYF. In DNA form, the CDR3 reads TGTGCCAGCAAATCCGGGGGGCCGGGAAACACCATATATTTT.